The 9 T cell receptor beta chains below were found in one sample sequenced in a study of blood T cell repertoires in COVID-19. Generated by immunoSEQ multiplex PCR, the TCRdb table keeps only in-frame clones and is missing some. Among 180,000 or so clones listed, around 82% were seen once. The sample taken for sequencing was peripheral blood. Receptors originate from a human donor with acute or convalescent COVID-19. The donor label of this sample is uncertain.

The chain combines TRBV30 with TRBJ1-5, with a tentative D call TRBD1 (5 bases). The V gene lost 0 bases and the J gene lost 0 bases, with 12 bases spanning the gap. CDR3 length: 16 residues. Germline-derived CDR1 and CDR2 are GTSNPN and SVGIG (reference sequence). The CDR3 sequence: CAWSVTAAYSNQPQHF. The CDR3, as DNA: TGTGCCTGGAGTGTGACAGCCGCATATAGCAATCAGCCCCAGCATTTT.

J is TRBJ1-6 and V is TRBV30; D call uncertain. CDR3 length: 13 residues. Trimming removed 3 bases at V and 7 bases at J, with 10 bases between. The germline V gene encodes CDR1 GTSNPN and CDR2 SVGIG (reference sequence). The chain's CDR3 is CAWSPGSNSPLHF. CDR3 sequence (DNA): TGTGCCTGGAGCCCAGGATCGAATTCACCCCTCCACTTT.

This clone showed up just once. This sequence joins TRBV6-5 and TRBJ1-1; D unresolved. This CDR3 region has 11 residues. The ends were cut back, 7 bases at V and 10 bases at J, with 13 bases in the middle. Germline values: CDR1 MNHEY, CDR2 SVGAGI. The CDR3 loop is CASTTAGSAFF. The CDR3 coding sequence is TGTGCCAGCACCACGGCAGGCTCAGCTTTCTTT.

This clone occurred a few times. CDR3 in amino acids: CASSPTPGVETQYF. The DNA of the CDR3 is TGTGCCAGCAGCCCCACGCCAGGGGTGGAGACCCAGTACTTC. This chain links TRBV11-2 with TRBJ2-5; a weak D match, TRBD1 (6 bases). Per germline, CDR1 SGHAT and CDR2 FQNNGV. Trimming cost V 5 bases and J 5 bases, with 15 bases left between them. The CDR3 sequence is 14 residues long.

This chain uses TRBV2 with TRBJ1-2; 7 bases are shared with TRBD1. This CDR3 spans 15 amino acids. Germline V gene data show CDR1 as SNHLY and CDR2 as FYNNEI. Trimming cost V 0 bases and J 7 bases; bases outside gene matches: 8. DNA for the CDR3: TGTGCCAGCAGTGAAGCGGACAGGACGGGCGTTGGCTACACCTTC. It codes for CASSEADRTGVGYTF.

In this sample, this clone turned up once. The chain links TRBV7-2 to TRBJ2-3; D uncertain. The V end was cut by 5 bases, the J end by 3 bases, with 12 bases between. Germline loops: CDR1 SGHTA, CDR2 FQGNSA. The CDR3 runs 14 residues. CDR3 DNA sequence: TGTGCCAGCAGCCCTGCTGGTCTAACAGATACGCAGTATTTT. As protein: CASSPAGLTDTQYF.

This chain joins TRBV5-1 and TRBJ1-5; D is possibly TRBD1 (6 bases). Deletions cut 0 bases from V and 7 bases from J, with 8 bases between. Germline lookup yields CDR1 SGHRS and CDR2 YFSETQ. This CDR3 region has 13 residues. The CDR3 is CASSLEGGQPQHF. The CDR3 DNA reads TGCGCCAGCAGCTTGGAAGGGGGACAGCCCCAGCATTTT.

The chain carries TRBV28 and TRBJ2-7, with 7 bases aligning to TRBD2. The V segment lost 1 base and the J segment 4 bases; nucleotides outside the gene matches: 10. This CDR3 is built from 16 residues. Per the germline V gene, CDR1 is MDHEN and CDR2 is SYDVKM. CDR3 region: CASSLLGGAGGYEQYF. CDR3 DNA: TGTGCCAGCAGTTTATTGGGCGGAGCCGGGGGGTACGAGCAGTACTTC.

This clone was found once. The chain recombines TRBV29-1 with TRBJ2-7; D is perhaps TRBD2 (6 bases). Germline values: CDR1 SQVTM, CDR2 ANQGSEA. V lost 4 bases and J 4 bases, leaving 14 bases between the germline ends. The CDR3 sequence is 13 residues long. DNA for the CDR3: TGCAGCGTTGGGGCGGGAACAGTTTACGAGCAGTACTTC. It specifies CSVGAGTVYEQYF.